This T cell receptor (beta chain) comes out of a study of vaccination and CD4 T cells after COVID-19. Whole-study context: Two Hispanic individuals were among six male and four female convalescent patients.

This clonotype is a singleton in its sample. No antigen is known for it. The Oncomine TCR Beta short-read assay was what sequenced the DNA obtained from cultured CD4+ T cells. Genomic DNA was isolated from cultured CD4+ T cells. TCRdb re-derived calls from the PCR reads in MiXCR, one entry per CDR3 protein. Of over 7,500 distinct CDR3 sequences in the sample, roughly 32% are singletons; the top ten hold about a fifth. Treatment in this sample: roughly 10-day PBMC culture with coronavirus spike peptide pools or control peptides (ViraFEST assay). CD4+ T lymphocytes from the unexposed donor were collected before the COVID-19 pandemic (2011-2018). For ViraFEST, peptide pools expanded antigen-specific T cells, after which the TCRs were sequenced. CDR1 and CDR2 (germline): DFQATT, SNEGSKA (reference sequence). V was clipped by 2 bases and J by 3 bases; unmatched bases: 5. CDR3 length: 15 residues. Study-level points and caveats: Convalescent patients had a median around 90% of reactive clones appearing only post-vaccination.

This TCR derives from a human donor in good health. Sequenced sample: CD4+ T cells from blood, cultured in vitro. V is TRBV20-1 and J is TRBJ2-1; 9 positions agree with TRBD2. CDR3 bases: TGCAGTGCTAGACCCTTAGCGGGAGTCTACAATGAGCAGTTCTTC. Translated, it gives CSARPLAGVYNEQFF.